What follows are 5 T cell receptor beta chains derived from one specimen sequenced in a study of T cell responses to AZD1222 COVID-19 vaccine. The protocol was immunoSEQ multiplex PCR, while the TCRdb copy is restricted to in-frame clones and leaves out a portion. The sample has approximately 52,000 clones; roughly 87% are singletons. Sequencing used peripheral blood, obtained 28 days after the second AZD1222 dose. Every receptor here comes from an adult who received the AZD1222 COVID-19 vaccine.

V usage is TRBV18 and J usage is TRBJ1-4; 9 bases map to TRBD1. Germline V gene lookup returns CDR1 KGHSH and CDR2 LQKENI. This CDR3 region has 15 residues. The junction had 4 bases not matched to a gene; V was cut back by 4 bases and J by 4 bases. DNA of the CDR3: TGTGCCAGCTCACACGACAGGGGGTTTAATGAAAAACTGTTTTTT. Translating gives CASSHDRGFNEKLFF. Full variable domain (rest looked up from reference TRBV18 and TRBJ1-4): NAGVMQNPRHLVRRRGQEARLRCSPMKGHSHVYWYRQLPEEGLKFMVYLQKENIIDESGMPKERFSAEFPKEGPSILRIQQVVRGDSAAYFCASSHDRGFNEKLFFGSGTQLSVL.

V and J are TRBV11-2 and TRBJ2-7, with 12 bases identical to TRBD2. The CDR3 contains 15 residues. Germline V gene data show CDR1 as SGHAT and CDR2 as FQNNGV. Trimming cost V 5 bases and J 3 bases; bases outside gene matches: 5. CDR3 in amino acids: CASSPGLAGYYEQYF. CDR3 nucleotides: TGTGCCAGCAGCCCAGGACTAGCGGGGTACTACGAGCAGTACTTC.

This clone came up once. CDR3 coding DNA: TGTGCCAGCAGCTCCCCCGGGAAAGCTGGGGCCAACGTCCTGACTTTC. Protein product: CASSSPGKAGANVLTF. The V gene is TRBV7-8, the J gene TRBJ2-6; D perhaps matches TRBD2 (5 bases). Trimming took 4 bases from V and 2 from J, leaving 12 bases between them. The germline gives CDR1 SGHVS, CDR2 FQNEAQ. The CDR3 runs 16 residues. Full variable domain (remainder filled in from reference TRBV7-8 and TRBJ2-6): GAGVSQSPRYKVAKRGQDVALRCDPISGHVSLFWYQQALGQGPEFLTYFQNEAQLDKSGLPSDRFFAERPEGSVSTLKIQRTQQEDSAVYLCASSSPGKAGANVLTFGAGSRLTVL.

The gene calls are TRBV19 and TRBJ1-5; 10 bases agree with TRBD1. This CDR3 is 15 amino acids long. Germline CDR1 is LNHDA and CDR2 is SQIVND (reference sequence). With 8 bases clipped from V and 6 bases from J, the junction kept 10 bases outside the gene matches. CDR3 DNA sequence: TGTGCCAGTGGGGCTCTCCGGGACAGGGGTCAGCCCCAGCATTTT. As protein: CASGALRDRGQPQHF. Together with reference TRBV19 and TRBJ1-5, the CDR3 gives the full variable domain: DGGITQSPKYLFRKEGQNVTLSCEQNLNHDAMYWYRQDPGQGLRLIYYSQIVNDFQKGDIAEGYSVSREKKESFPLTVTSAQKNPTAFYLCASGALRDRGQPQHFGDGTRLSIL.

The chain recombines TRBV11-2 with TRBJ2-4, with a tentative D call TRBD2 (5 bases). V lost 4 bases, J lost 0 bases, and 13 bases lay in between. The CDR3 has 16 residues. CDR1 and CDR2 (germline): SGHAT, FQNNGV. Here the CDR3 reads CASSYHGKLAKNIQYF. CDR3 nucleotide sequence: TGTGCCAGCAGCTACCACGGGAAACTAGCCAAAAACATTCAGTACTTC.